Listed below are T cell receptor beta chains from one sample, sequenced in a study of neoadjuvant anti-PD-1 for oral cavity cancer. Using immunoSEQ multiplex PCR, the repertoire was profiled, and TCRdb retains in-frame clones only, with some absent. The table records approximately 15,000 clones, around 40% of them present only once. The sample consisted of tumor tissue, taken after nivolumab (anti-PD-1) treatment. The receptor set was obtained from a person between 40 and 85 years old with oral cavity squamous cell carcinoma. Both conserved end residues are part of each CDR3. Fields, in order: J gene, clone size, D gene, V gene, CDR3 protein, CDR3 DNA. A D gene is named only where the DNA matches it firmly. The size entry is marked missing in some rows and otherwise reads once, few, many or a size class.

TRBJ2-5 | few | - | TRBV5-1 | CASRPMGYETQYF | TGCGCCAGCAGGCCAATGGGGTATGAGACCCAGTACTTC
TRBJ2-7 | many | TRBD2 | TRBV6-1 | CASSSGGVYEQYF | TGTGCCAGCAGTAGCGGGGGGGTCTACGAGCAGTACTTC
TRBJ1-4 | medium-sized | - | TRBV6-5 | CASSYSSLGKLFF | TGTGCCAGCAGTTACTCCAGTCTCGGAAAACTGTTTTTT
TRBJ2-1 | - | TRBD2 | TRBV19 | CASTPLAGAYNEQFF | TGTGCCAGTACGCCGCTAGCGGGGGCCTACAATGAGCAGTTCTTC
TRBJ1-2 | few | - | TRBV27 | CASTRLGARDLYGYTF | TGTGCCAGCACTCGACTTGGGGCCAGGGACCTCTATGGCTACACCTTC
TRBJ2-7 | medium-sized | TRBD1 | TRBV19 | CATTGDRGRYEQYF | TGTGCCACTACCGGGGACAGGGGCCGCTACGAGCAGTACTTC
TRBJ1-2 | many | - | TRBV6-1 | CASSGSGYGYTF | TGTGCCAGCAGTGGTTCCGGGTACGGCTACACCTTC
TRBJ2-2 | - | - | TRBV11-2 | CASSMNTGELFF | TGTGCCAGCAGCATGAACACCGGGGAGCTGTTTTTT
TRBJ2-7 | - | TRBD1 | TRBV18 | CASSLGQGGYEQYF | TGTGCCAGCTCTCTCGGACAGGGGGGCTACGAGCAGTACTTC
TRBJ1-1 | once | - | TRBV11-2 | CASSLDFVNTEAFF | TGTGCCAGCAGCTTAGATTTTGTGAACACTGAAGCTTTCTTT
TRBJ1-5 | - | TRBD1 | TRBV2 | CASSVQGAYQPQHF | TGTGCCAGCAGCGTTCAGGGGGCTTACCAGCCCCAGCATTTT
TRBJ1-2 | medium-sized | TRBD1 | TRBV7-8 | CASSPPTGGYGYTF | TGTGCCAGCAGCCCTCCTACAGGGGGCTATGGCTACACCTTC
TRBJ2-3 | - | TRBD2 | TRBV5-5 | CASSTLAGARTDTQYF | TGTGCCAGCAGCACCCTAGCGGGGGCCCGCACAGATACGCAGTATTTT
TRBJ1-1 | medium-sized | - | TRBV10-2 | CASSELGANTEAFF | TGCGCCAGCAGTGAGCTTGGGGCGAACACTGAAGCTTTCTTT
TRBJ1-1 | - | - | TRBV19 | CASSIAPGEGNTEAFF | TGTGCCAGTAGTATAGCCCCGGGGGAGGGGAACACTGAAGCTTTCTTT
TRBJ2-3 | - | TRBD1 | TRBV12-5 | CASGPGQGGDTQYF | TGTGCTAGTGGTCCGGGACAGGGCGGGGATACGCAGTATTTT
TRBJ2-7 | - | - | TRBV5-4 | CASSLGQGLYEQYF | TGTGCCAGCAGCTTGGGGCAGGGGCTCTACGAGCAGTACTTC
TRBJ2-5 | - | TRBD2 | TRBV7-2 | CASSSRTSGGRETQYF | TGTGCCAGCAGCTCTCGGACTAGCGGGGGGAGGGAGACCCAGTACTTC
TRBJ2-3 | many | - | TRBV7-9 | CASSPGMTASSTDTQYF | TGTGCCAGCAGCCCGGGCATGACAGCTTCAAGCACAGATACGCAGTATTTT
TRBJ1-5 | once | - | TRBV2 | CASSEDRADIQPQHF | TGTGCCAGCAGTGAAGACAGGGCCGACATTCAGCCCCAGCATTTT
TRBJ2-5 | - | - | TRBV4-1 | CASSQYPSNPETQYF | TGCGCCAGCAGCCAATACCCAAGCAACCCGGAGACCCAGTACTTC
TRBJ1-5 | - | TRBD1 | TRBV25-1 | CASSEWGTGADNQPQHF | TGTGCCAGCAGTGAGTGGGGGACAGGGGCCGACAATCAGCCCCAGCATTTT
TRBJ2-2 | - | TRBD1 | TRBV7-9 | CASSHDRDGTGELFF | TGTGCCAGCAGCCATGACAGGGACGGCACCGGGGAGCTGTTTTTT
TRBJ2-3 | few | TRBD2 | TRBV5-1 | CASSLGVHTSAIGDTQYF | TGCGCCAGCAGCTTGGGTGTTCATACTAGCGCTATAGGGGATACGCAGTATTTT
TRBJ2-3 | - | - | TRBV27 | CASSLFTTDTQYF | TGTGCCAGCAGTTTATTCACCACAGATACGCAGTATTTT
TRBJ2-1 | few | - | TRBV18 | CASSLEAFSYNEQFF | TGTGCCAGCTCCCTAGAGGCCTTCTCCTACAATGAGCAGTTCTTC
TRBJ2-6 | few | - | TRBV6-1 | CASSEGRQVNSGANVLTF | TGTGCCAGCAGTGAAGGGAGACAGGTGAACTCTGGGGCCAACGTCCTGACTTTC
TRBJ1-1 | few | - | TRBV28 | CASSLWKAEAFF | TGTGCCAGCAGTTTATGGAAGGCTGAAGCTTTCTTT
TRBJ1-2 | few | - | TRBV23-1 | CASSHPPRKGPNYGYTF | TGCGCCAGCAGTCACCCTCCCCGGAAGGGCCCAAACTATGGCTACACCTTC
TRBJ1-1 | - | - | TRBV4-1 | CASSQVLNTEAFF | TGCGCCAGCAGCCAAGTTTTGAACACTGAAGCTTTCTTT
TRBJ2-1 | once | - | TRBV6-5 | CASSHNRDSFREQFF | TGTGCCAGCAGCCATAACCGGGACTCCTTCAGGGAGCAGTTCTTC
TRBJ2-1 | medium-sized | - | TRBV4-1 | CASSHLLTRSSYNEQFF | TGCGCCAGCAGCCACCTATTGACTAGGAGCTCCTACAATGAGCAGTTCTTC
TRBJ2-5 | once | - | TRBV5-6 | CASSFLDGQTQYF | TGTGCCAGCAGCTTTTTAGATGGCCAGACCCAGTACTTC
TRBJ2-7 | once | - | TRBV4-2 | CASSQDRSFEQYF | TGTGCCAGCAGCCAAGATAGGAGCTTCGAGCAGTACTTC
TRBJ1-4 | few | TRBD1 | TRBV5-1 | CASSATGRHTEKLFF | TGCGCCAGCAGCGCGACAGGGCGACACACCGAAAAACTGTTTTTT
TRBJ1-5 | - | - | TRBV19 | CASSIGGSNQPQHF | TGTGCCAGTAGTATAGGAGGGAGCAATCAGCCCCAGCATTTT
TRBJ1-2 | - | - | TRBV27 | CASSSTGRGYTF | TGTGCCAGCAGTTCGACAGGTCGAGGCTACACCTTC
TRBJ1-2 | - | TRBD1 | TRBV2 | CASRSPGQDYGYTF | TGTGCCAGCAGATCCCCGGGACAGGACTATGGCTACACCTTC
TRBJ1-2 | - | - | TRBV2 | CASSEQLNYGYTF | TGTGCCAGCAGTGAACAATTAAACTATGGCTACACCTTC
TRBJ2-7 | - | TRBD2 | TRBV7-3 | CASSATSGSSYEQYF | TGTGCCAGCAGTGCGACTAGCGGATCCTCCTACGAGCAGTACTTC
TRBJ1-2 | few | - | TRBV6-5 | CASSRTGNYGYTF | TGTGCCAGCAGTCGAACAGGGAACTATGGCTACACCTTC
TRBJ1-2 | - | - | TRBV2 | CASSVVGGEDYGYTF | TGTGCCAGCAGTGTGGTGGGGGGTGAGGACTATGGCTACACCTTC
TRBJ1-4 | - | - | TRBV30 | CAWSGLREKLFF | TGTGCCTGGAGTGGATTGAGGGAAAAACTGTTTTTT
TRBJ1-1 | medium-sized | - | TRBV6-1 | CASSELGLNTEAFF | TGTGCCAGCAGTGAACTGGGATTGAACACTGAAGCTTTCTTT
TRBJ1-2 | few | - | TRBV18 | CASSPPTESYGYTF | TGTGCCAGCTCACCACCGACGGAGTCCTATGGCTACACCTTC
TRBJ1-2 | medium-sized | - | TRBV10-3 | CAISEPTWGQPAF | TGTGCCATCAGTGAGCCCACCTGGGGCCAACCCGCATTC
TRBJ2-7 | - | - | TRBV11-3 | CASSFGLTYEQYF | TGTGCCAGCAGCTTTGGCCTCACCTACGAGCAGTACTTC
TRBJ2-2 | - | - | TRBV6-1 | CASTPSGGTGELFF | TGTGCCAGCACCCCGTCCGGAGGGACCGGGGAGCTGTTTTTT
TRBJ2-3 | few | TRBD2 | TRBV7-2 | CASSLQLRGKDTQYF | TGTGCCAGCAGCCTACAGTTGCGGGGGAAAGATACGCAGTATTTT
TRBJ2-7 | - | - | TRBV10-2 | CASRRVLLRGEQYF | TGCGCCAGCCGGCGGGTACTTCTTCGAGGCGAGCAGTACTTC
TRBJ1-3 | - | - | TRBV5-6 | CASSLGRGNTIYF | TGTGCCAGCAGCTTAGGGAGGGGAAACACCATATATTTT
TRBJ1-1 | few | TRBD1 | TRBV6-5 | CASSRGQMNTEAFF | TGTGCCAGCAGTCGGGGACAGATGAACACTGAAGCTTTCTTT